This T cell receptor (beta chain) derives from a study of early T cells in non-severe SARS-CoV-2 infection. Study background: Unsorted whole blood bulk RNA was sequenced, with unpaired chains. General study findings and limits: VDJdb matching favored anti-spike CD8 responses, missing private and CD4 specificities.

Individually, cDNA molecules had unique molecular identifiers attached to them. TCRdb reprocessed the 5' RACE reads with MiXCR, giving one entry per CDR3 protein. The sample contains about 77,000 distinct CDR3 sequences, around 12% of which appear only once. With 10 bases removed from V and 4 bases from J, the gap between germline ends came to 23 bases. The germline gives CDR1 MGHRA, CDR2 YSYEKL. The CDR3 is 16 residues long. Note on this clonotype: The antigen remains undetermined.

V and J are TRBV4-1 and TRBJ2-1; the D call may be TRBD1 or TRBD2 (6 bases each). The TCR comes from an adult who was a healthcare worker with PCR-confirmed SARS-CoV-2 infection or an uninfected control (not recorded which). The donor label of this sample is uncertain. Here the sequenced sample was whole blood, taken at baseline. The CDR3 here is CATWEEEGGIYNEQFF. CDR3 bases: TGCGCCACCTGGGAGGAGGAAGGGGGGATTTACAATGAGCAGTTCTTC.